The entry below describes one TCR beta chain. Deletions cut 5 bases from V and 1 base from J, with 15 bases between. Germline V gene lookup returns CDR1 SGHRS and CDR2 YFSETQ. This CDR3 spans 15 amino acids. TCRdb's copy holds only in-frame clones and misses some; the assay was immunoSEQ multiplex PCR. Among more than 250,000 clones, 92% were seen once, and the ten largest hold approximately 17%. For recovered donors of Cohort 3, there were two negative PCRs, clearance, or symptom resolution. The sample belongs to a study of blood T cell repertoires in COVID-19. J is TRBJ1-1 and V is TRBV5-1; the D gene is possibly TRBD1 (6 bases). Material: PBMCs or T cells enriched from blood (not recorded which). The sequence derives from a woman aged 30 to 39 who had recovered from COVID-19. The CDR3 DNA sequence: TGCGCCAGCAGTTTAGAACAGGGTTCGAACACTGAAGCTTTCTTT. This translates into CASSLEQGSNTEAFF. The whole variable domain, filled in from reference TRBV5-1 and TRBJ1-1, reads KAGVTQTPRYLIKTRGQQVTLSCSPISGHRSVSWYQQTPGQGLQFLFEYFSETQRNKGNFPGRFSGRQFSNSRSEMNVSTLELGDSALYLCASSLEQGSNTEAFFGQGTRLTVV.